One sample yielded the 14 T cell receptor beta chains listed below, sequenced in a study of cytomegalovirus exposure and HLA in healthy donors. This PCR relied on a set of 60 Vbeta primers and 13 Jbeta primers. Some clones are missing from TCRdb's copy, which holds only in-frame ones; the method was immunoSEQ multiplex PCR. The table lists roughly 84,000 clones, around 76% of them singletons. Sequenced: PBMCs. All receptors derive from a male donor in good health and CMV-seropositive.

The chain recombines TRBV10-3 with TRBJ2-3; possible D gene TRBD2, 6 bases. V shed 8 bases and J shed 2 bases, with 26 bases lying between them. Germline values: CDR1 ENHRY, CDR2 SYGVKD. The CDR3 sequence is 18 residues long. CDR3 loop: CAIAHGSGTSLDTDTQYF. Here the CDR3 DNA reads TGTGCCATCGCCCATGGTAGCGGAACTTCTTTAGACACAGATACGCAGTATTTT.

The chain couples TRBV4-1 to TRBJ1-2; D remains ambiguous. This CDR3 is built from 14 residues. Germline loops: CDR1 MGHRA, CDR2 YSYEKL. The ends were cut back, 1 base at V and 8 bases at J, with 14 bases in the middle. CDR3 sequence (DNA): TGCGCCAGCAGCCAAGTGCCCGGGTTCGGGGGCTACACCTTC. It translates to CASSQVPGFGGYTF.

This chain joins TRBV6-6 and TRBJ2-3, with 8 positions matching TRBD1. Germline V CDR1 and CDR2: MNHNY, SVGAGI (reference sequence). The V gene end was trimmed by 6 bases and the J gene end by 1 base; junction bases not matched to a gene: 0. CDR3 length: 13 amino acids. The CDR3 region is CASRTGGTDTQYF. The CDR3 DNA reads TGTGCCAGCAGGACAGGGGGCACAGATACGCAGTATTTT.

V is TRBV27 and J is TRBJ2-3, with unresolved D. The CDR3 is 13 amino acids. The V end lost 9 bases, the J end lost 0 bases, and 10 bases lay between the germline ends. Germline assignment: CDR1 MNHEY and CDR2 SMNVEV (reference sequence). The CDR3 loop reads CASGRFSTDTQYF. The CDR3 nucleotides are TGTGCCAGTGGCAGGTTCAGCACAGATACGCAGTATTTT.

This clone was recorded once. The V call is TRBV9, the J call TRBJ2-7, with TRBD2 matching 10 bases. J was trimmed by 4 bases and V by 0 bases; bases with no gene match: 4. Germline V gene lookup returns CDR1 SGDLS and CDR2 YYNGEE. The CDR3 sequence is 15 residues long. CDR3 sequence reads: CASSVGPSGGYEQYF. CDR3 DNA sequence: TGTGCCAGCAGCGTAGGTCCTAGCGGGGGATACGAGCAGTACTTC.

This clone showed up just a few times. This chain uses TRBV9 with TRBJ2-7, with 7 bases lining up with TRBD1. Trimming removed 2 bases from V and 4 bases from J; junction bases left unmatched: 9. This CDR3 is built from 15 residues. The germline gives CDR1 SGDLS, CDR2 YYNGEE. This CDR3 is CASSVGPGQLYEQYF. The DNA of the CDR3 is TGTGCCAGCAGCGTGGGGCCGGGACAGCTGTACGAGCAGTACTTC.

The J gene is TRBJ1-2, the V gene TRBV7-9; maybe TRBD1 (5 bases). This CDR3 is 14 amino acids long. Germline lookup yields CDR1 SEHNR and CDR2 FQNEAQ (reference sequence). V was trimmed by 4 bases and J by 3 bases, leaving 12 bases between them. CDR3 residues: CASSYGEGYYGYTF. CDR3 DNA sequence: TGTGCCAGCAGCTACGGGGAGGGGTACTATGGCTACACCTTC.

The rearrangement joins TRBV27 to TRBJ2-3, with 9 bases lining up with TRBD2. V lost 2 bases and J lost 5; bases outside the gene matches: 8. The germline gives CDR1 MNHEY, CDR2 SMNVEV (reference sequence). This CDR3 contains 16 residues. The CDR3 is CASSLAWRGGGDTQYF. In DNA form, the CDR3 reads TGTGCCAGCAGTTTAGCTTGGCGCGGGGGGGGAGATACGCAGTATTTT.

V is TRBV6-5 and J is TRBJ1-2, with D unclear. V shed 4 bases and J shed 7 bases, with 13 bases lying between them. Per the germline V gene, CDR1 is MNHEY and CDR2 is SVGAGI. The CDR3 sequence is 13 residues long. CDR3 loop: CASSFYLRGGYTF. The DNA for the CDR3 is TGTGCCAGCAGTTTTTACCTTCGGGGTGGCTACACCTTC.

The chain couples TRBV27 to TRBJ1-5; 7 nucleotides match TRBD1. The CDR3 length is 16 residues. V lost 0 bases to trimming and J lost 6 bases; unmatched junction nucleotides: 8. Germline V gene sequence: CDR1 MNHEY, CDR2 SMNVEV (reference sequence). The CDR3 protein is CASSLSLRGQGQPQHF. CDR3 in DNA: TGTGCCAGCAGTTTATCTCTAAGGGGGCAAGGTCAGCCCCAGCATTTT.

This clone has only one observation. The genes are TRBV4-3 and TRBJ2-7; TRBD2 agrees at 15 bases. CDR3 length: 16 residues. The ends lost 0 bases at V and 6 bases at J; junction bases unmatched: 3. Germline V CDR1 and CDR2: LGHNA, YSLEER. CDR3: CASSQDWTSGGAEQYF. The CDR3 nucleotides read TGCGCCAGCAGCCAAGACTGGACTAGCGGGGGGGCCGAGCAGTACTTC.

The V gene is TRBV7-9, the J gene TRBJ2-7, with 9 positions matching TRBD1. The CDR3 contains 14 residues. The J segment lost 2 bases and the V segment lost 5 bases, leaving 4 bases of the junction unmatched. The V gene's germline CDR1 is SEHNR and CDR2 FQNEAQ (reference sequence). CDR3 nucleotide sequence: TGTGCCAGCAGCCTCGGGACAGGGCCCTACGAGCAGTACTTC. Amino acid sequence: CASSLGTGPYEQYF.

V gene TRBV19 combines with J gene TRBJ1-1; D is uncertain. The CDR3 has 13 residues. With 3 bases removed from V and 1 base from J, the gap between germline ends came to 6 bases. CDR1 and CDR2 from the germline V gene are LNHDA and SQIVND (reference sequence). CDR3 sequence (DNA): TGTGCCAGTAGTATTACGGGGAACACTGAAGCTTTCTTT. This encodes CASSITGNTEAFF.

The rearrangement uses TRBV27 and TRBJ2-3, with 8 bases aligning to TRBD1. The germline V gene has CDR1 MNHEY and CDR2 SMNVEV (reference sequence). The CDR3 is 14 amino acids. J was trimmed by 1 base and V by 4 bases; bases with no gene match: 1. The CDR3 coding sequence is TGTGCCAGCAGTTCGACAGGGGGCACAGATACGCAGTATTTT. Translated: CASSSTGGTDTQYF.